The clone carrying this TCR beta chain was picked up one time. Its antigen is unknown. Measured with immunoSEQ multiplex PCR; TCRdb has only the in-frame clones, and not every one. This sample yields 9,500 to 15,000 clones, of which around 86% are seen a single time; roughly 19% belongs to the top ten. The record originates from a study of OX40 agonist ivuxolimab in advanced cancers. Blood was sampled at baseline, cycle 4 day 1, and cycle 7 day 1. The CDR3 covers 13 residues. Germline V gives CDR1 SEHNR, CDR2 FQNEAQ (reference sequence). The V and J ends lost 3 bases and 6 bases respectively, with 10 bases between them. Study-wide results and limits: Expansion of clones was among the lowest in partial responders at 0.1-3.0 mg/kg. CD8+ T cells were the subset that, on average, had more expanded clones than CD4+.

Sequencing was performed on CD4+ or CD8+ T cells sorted from blood, taken in a trial of the OX40 agonist ivuxolimab. The chain is built from TRBV7-9 and TRBJ2-3, with unresolved D. This receptor was identified in an adult with an advanced solid tumor such as melanoma, head and neck, liver or kidney cancer. In DNA form, the CDR3 reads TGTGCCAGCAGCTTCCCCCAGCCGGATACGCAGTATTTT. It translates to CASSFPQPDTQYF.